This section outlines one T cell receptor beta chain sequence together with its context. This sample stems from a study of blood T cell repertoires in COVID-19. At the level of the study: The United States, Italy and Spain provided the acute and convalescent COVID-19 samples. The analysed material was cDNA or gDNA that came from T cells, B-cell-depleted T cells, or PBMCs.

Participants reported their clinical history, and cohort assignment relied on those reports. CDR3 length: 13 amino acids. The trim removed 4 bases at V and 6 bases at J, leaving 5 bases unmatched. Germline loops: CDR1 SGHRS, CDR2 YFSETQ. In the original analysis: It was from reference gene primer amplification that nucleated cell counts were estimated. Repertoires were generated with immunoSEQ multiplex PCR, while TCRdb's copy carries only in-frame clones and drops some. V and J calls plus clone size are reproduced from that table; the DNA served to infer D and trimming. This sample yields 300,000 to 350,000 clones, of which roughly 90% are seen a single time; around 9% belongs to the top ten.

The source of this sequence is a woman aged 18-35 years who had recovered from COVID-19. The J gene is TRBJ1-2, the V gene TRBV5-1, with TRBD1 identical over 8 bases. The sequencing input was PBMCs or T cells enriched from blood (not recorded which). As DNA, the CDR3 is TGCGCCAGCAGCACCGGACAGGGCGATGGCTACACCTTC. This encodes CASSTGQGDGYTF.